The 5 T cell receptor beta chains below were found in one sample sequenced in a study of post-analysis software for immune sequencing data. The antigens for these receptors are not known. Findings and limits, study-wide: Included in a set of about 5 TRBV segments more frequent in patients than controls were TRBV5-6, TRBV5-1 and TRBV20-1.

Prepared libraries of TCR beta cDNA carried unique molecular identifiers. TCRdb processed the PCR reads anew with MiXCR; each CDR3 protein has one entry. The table includes hundreds of thousands of distinct CDR3 sequences, about 27% detected once. The sample consisted of blood. These receptors all stem from a girl between 5 and 17 years old with multiple sclerosis.

Remarks on this clonotype: A much larger clone lies one base from this, so it may be a read error. The chain links TRBV4-3 to TRBJ2-7; D is perhaps TRBD2 (6 bases). Germline V lookup: CDR1 LGHNA, CDR2 YSLEER. The CDR3 covers 17 residues. The germline V and J ends were trimmed by 3 bases and 7 bases, with 25 bases remaining between them. The CDR3 coding sequence is TGCGCCAGCAGCCATCTAACCCGGGACTCCTATAGGGGTGAGCAGTACTTC. Protein product: CASSHLTRDSYRGEQYF.

This clonotype was picked up a small number of times. This chain connects TRBV4-3 to TRBJ1-1, with D unresolved. Trimming left V 0 bases short and J 9 bases short, with 14 bases between. Germline V CDR1 and CDR2: LGHNA, YSLEER. The CDR3 is made up of 14 amino acids. CDR3 loop: CASSQERTIGKAFF. In nucleotides, the CDR3 is TGCGCCAGCAGCCAAGAACGGACTATAGGGAAAGCTTTCTTT.

This clonotype showed up just a few times. The rearrangement uses TRBV12-3 or TRBV12-4 and TRBJ2-1; 7 bases align to TRBD1. This CDR3 is 13 amino acids long. The junction had 3 bases not matched to a gene; V was cut back by 2 bases and J by 8 bases. The chain's CDR3 is CASSLTGTDEQFF. DNA for the CDR3: TGTGCCAGCAGTTTAACCGGGACAGATGAGCAGTTCTTC.

This rearrangement joins TRBV7-2 to TRBJ1-5, with D unresolved. Germline CDR1 SGHTA, CDR2 FQGNSA. The CDR3 is made up of 14 amino acids. Trimming left V 5 bases short and J 6 bases short, with 14 bases between. The CDR3 DNA reads TGTGCCAGCAGCAATCAGATAGGAAGTCAGCCCCAGCATTTT. Encoded protein: CASSNQIGSQPQHF.

This chain joins TRBV29-1 and TRBJ2-7; D gene uncertain. Trimming pared 4 bases from V and 2 bases from J, leaving 12 bases between. This CDR3 is 13 amino acids long. CDR1 and CDR2 from the germline V gene are SQVTM and ANQGSEA. CDR3 coding DNA: TGCAGCGTTGCACTTAGCCTTACCTACGAGCAGTACTTC. Encoded protein: CSVALSLTYEQYF.